This T cell receptor beta chain comes out of a study of CD8 T cell repertoires and HIV-1 epitope variants. At the level of the study: Tested: three Gag epitope families, Nef HW9 and YT9.

Germline CDR1 reads MNHEY; CDR2 reads SMNVEV (reference sequence). The CDR3 is 18 residues long. The V gene end was trimmed by 6 bases and the J gene end by 3 bases; junction bases not matched to a gene: 13. TCRdb keeps only in-frame clones here, not all; method: immunoSEQ multiplex PCR. The sample records under 100,000 clones, just under 75% being singletons. This clone appeared a single time. V usage is TRBV27 and J usage is TRBJ2-2; 10 bases fit TRBD1. Specimen: uncultured baseline CD8+ T cells from peripheral blood mononuclear cells (PBMCs). The TCR comes from a male donor with HIV. CDR3 DNA: TGTGCCAGCAGCCCGAATCCCCCGGGACAGGGGCACACCGGGGAGCTGTTTTTT. Encoded protein: CASSPNPPGQGHTGELFF.